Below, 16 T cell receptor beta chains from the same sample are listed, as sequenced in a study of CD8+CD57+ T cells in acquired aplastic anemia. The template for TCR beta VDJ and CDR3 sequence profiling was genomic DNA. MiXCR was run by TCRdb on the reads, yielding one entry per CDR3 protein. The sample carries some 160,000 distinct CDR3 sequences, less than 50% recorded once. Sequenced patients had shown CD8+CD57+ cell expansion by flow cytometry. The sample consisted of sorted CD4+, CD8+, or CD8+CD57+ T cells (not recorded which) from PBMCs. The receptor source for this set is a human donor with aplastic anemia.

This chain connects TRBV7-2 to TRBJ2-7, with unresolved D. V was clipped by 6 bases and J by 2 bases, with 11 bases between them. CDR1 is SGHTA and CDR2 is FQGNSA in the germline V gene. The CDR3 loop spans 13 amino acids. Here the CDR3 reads CASSPAFTYEQYF. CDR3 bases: TGTGCCAGCAGTCCCGCCTTTACCTACGAGCAGTACTTC.

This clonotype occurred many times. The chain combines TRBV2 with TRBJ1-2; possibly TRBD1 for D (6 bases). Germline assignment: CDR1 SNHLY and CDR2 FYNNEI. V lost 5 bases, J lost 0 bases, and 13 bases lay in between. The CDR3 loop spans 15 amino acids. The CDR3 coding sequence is TGTGCCAGCAGTCTCCGACAGGAATCTAACTATGGCTACACCTTC. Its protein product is CASSLRQESNYGYTF.

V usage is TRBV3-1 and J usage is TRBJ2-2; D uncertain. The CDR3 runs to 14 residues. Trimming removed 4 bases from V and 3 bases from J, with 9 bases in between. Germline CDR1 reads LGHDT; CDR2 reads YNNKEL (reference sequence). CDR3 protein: CASSLIPDTGELFF. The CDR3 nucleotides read TGTGCCAGCAGCCTAATACCTGACACCGGGGAGCTGTTTTTT.

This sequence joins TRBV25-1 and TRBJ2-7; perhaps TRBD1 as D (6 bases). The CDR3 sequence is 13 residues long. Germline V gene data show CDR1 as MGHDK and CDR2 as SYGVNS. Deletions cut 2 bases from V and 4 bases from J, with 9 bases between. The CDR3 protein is CASSEGGHYEQYF. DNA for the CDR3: TGTGCCAGCAGTGAAGGGGGACATTACGAGCAGTACTTC.

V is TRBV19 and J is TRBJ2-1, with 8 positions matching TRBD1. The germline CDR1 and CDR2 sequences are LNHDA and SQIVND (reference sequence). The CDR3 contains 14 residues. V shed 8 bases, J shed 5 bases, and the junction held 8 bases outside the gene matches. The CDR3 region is CASSRDRTNNEQFF. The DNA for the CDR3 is TGTGCCAGTTCTCGGGACAGGACTAACAATGAGCAGTTCTTC.

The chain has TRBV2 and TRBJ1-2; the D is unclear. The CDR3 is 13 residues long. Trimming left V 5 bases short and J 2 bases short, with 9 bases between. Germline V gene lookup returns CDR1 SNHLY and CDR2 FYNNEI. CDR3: CASSPPGNYGYTF. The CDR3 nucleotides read TGTGCCAGCAGTCCACCGGGAAACTATGGCTACACCTTC.

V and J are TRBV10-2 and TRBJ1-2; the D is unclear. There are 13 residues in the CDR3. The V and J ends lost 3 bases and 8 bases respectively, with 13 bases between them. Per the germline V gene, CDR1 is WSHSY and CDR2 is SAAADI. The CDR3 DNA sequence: TGCGCCAGCAGTGATCCCCACAGAGGAGGCTACACCTTC. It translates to CASSDPHRGGYTF.

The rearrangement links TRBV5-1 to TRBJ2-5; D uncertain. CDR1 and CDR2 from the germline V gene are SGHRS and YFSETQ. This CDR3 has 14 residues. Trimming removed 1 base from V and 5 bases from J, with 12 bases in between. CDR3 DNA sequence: TGCGCCAGCAGCTTGCAGCCCAGCGCTGAGACCCAGTACTTC. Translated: CASSLQPSAETQYF.

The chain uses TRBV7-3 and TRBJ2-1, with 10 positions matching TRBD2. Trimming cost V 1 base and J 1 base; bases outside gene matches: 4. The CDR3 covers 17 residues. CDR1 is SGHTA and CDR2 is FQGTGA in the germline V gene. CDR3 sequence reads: CASSLRAGGLSYNEQFF. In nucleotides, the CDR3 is TGTGCCAGCAGCTTAAGAGCGGGGGGGCTTTCCTACAATGAGCAGTTCTTC.

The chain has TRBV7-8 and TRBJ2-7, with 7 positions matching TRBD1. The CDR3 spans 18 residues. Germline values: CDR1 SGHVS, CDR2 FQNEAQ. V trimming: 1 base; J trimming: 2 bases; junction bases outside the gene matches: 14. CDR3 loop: CASSLGVSDRVIAYEQYF. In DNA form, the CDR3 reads TGTGCCAGCAGCTTAGGAGTGTCAGACAGGGTCATTGCCTACGAGCAGTACTTC.

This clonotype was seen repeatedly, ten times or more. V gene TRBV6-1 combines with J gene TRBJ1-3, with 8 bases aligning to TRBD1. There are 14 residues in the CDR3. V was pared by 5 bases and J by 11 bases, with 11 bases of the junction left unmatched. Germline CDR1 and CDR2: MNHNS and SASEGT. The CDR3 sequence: CASSSYGQGLAIYF. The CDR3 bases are TGTGCCAGCAGTTCCTACGGACAGGGCCTCGCCATATATTTT.

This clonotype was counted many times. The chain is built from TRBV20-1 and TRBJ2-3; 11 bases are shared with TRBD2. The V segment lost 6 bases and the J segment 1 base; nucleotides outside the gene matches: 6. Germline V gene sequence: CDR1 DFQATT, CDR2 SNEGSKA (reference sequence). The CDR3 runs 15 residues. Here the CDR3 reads CSAAPGLAGTDTQYF. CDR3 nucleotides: TGCAGTGCAGCCCCGGGACTAGCGGGCACAGATACGCAGTATTTT.

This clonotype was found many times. This CDR3 is CASSYSGQPNTEAFF. The CDR3 DNA sequence: TGTGCCAGCAGTTACTCTGGCCAGCCGAACACTGAAGCTTTCTTT. The gene calls are TRBV6-5 and TRBJ1-1, with D uncertain. The CDR3 spans 15 residues. Germline loops: CDR1 MNHEY, CDR2 SVGAGI. V was trimmed by 0 bases and J by 1 base, leaving 9 bases between them.

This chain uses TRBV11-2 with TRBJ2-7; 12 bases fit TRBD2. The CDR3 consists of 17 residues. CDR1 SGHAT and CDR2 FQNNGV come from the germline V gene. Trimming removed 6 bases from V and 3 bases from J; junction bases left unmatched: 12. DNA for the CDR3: TGTGCCAGCAGTCCGACTAGCGGGAGCCCTAATTACTACGAGCAGTACGTC. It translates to CASSPTSGSPNYYEQYV.

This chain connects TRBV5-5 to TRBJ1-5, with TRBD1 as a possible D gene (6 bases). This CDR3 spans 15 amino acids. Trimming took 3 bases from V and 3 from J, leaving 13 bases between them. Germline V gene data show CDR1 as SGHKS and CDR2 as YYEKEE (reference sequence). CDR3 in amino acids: CASSSGTQVNQPQHF. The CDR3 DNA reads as TGTGCCAGCAGCTCCGGGACACAAGTCAATCAGCCCCAGCATTTT.

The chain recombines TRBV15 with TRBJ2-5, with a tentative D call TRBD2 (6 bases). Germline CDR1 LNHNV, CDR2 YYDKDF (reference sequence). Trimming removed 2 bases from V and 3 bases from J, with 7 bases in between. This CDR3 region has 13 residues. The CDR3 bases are TGTGCCACCAGCAGAAGACTAGAAGAGACCCAGTACTTC. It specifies CATSRRLEETQYF.